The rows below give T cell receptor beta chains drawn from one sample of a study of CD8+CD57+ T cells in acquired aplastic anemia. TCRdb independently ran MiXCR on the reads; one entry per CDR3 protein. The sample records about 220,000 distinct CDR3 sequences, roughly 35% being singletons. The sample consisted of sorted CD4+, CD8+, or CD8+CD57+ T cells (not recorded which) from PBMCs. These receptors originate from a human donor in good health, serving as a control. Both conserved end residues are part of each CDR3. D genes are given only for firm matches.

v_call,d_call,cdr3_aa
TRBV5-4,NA,CASSILRQGGETQYF
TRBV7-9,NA,CASSKYGSFYEQYF
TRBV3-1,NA,CASSQQGVGNQPQHF
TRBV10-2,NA,CASRNWQSNQPRHF
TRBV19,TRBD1,CASSLYVEGAFNYGYTF
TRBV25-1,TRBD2,CASSGIGLAGGTQYF
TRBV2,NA,CASIGSHSGNTIYF
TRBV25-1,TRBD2,CASSESNPPTSGGAFSNIQYF
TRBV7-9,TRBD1,CASSPWGQGWDSPLHF
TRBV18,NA,CASTREGGSYEQYF
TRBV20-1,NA,CSAIDPGTGDANEQFF
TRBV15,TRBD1,CATSTGTGVNYGYTF
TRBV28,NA,CASSLQELYGYTF
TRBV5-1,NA,CASSPGTFNEQFF
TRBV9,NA,CASWRAVGRYGYTF
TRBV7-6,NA,CASSPYLRDTEAFF
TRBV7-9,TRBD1,CASSLATGTVGLGEKLFF
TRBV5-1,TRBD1,CASSLGTGVNTEAFF
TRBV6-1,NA,CASSEAWDQPQYF
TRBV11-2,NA,CASSRMNDRSKYF
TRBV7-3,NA,CASSSPPGQQYF
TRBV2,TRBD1,CASRATGGNQPQHF
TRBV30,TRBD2,CAWSVVRTSGRSRDTQYF
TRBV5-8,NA,CASSPRVQPQHF
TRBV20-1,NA,CSARVMISGYEQYF
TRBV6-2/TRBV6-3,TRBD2,CASQRGAYEQYF
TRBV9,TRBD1,CASSFGDRVNEQFF
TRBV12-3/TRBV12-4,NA,CASIGSLGRGNQPQHF
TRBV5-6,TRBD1,CASSRTGDYGYTF
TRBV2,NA,CASYRVGRSPLHF
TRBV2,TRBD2,CASRRGGF
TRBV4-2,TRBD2,CASSPSAGVSDEQFF
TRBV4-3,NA,CASSRTFGTEAFF
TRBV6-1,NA,CASSVGSSSIYNEQFF
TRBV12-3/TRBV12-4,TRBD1,CASRGRQGPYEQYF
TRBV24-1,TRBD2,CATSDPKRLAGVNEQFF
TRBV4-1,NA,CASSQDSRTGYGETQYF
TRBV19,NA,CASSVPGRTEAFF
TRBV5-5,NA,CASSPTTGAHGGYTF
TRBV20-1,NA,CSAQNPRPPYEQYF
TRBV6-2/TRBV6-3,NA,CASNRGKATNEKLFF